Listed below are T cell receptor beta chains from one sample, sequenced in a study of CD8+CD57+ T cells in acquired aplastic anemia. TCRdb redid the calling of the reads with MiXCR, one entry per CDR3 protein. The sample has about 170,000 distinct CDR3 sequences; roughly 48% are singletons. Specimen: sorted CD4+, CD8+, or CD8+CD57+ T cells (not recorded which) from PBMCs. All receptors derive from a human donor with aplastic anemia. Each CDR3 is given with its conserved first and last residue. Each record gives: clone size, D gene, J gene, V gene, CDR3 DNA, CDR3 protein. The D gene is left open where the match is weak. Size tells how often a clone was seen (once, few, many) or the class of an expanded clone, and some rows leave it out.

size: many; D: NA; J: TRBJ2-5; V: TRBV5-6; DNA: TGTGCCAGCAGCATCGGTTATCAAGAGACCCAGTACTTC; CDR3: CASSIGYQETQYF
size: many; D: NA; J: TRBJ1-2; V: TRBV12-3/TRBV12-4; DNA: TGTGCCAGCAGTGACCAAGGGCCTTTTGGCTACACCTTC; CDR3: CASSDQGPFGYTF
size: NA; D: NA; J: TRBJ1-1; V: TRBV19; DNA: TGTGCCAGTAGTGGGGGATGGGCAGGGCGAGCCACTGAAGCTTTCTTT; CDR3: CASSGGWAGRATEAFF
size: NA; D: TRBD2; J: TRBJ2-1; V: TRBV6-1; DNA: TGTGCCAGCACCAAAGGGGCGGGAGCTAGAAATGAGCAGTTCTTC; CDR3: CASTKGAGARNEQFF
size: NA; D: TRBD2; J: TRBJ2-7; V: TRBV4-3; DNA: TGCGCCAGCAGCTCTGATAGCGGGTACGAGCAGTACTTC; CDR3: CASSSDSGYEQYF
size: NA; D: NA; J: TRBJ1-5; V: TRBV15; DNA: TGTGCCACCAGCAGAAACGAACAGCCCCAGCATTTT; CDR3: CATSRNEQPQHF
size: NA; D: NA; J: TRBJ1-6; V: TRBV2; DNA: TGTGCCAGCAGTCGGGACACCGATAATTCACCCCTCCACTTT; CDR3: CASSRDTDNSPLHF
size: once; D: TRBD2; J: TRBJ2-7; V: TRBV6-2/TRBV6-3; DNA: TGTGCCAGCGTACCGGGAGGAGGGAACTACGAGCAGTACTTC; CDR3: CASVPGGGNYEQYF
size: few; D: TRBD2; J: TRBJ2-1; V: TRBV4-2; DNA: TGTGCCAGCAGCCACTCAGCGGGGGTCGAGGATGAGCAGTTCTTC; CDR3: CASSHSAGVEDEQFF
size: NA; D: TRBD1; J: TRBJ1-1; V: TRBV5-5; DNA: TGTGCCAGCAGCTGGGGACAGGGTAGCACTGAAGCTTTCTTT; CDR3: CASSWGQGSTEAFF
size: many; D: TRBD2; J: TRBJ2-5; V: TRBV7-9; DNA: TGTGCCAGCAGACCGACTAGCGGGCGACAAGAGACCCAGTACTTC; CDR3: CASRPTSGRQETQYF
size: NA; D: TRBD2; J: TRBJ2-7; V: TRBV20-1; DNA: TGCAGTGCCAGTGGGAGGCGTGGCGGGAGTTACGAGCAGTACTTC; CDR3: CSASGRRGGSYEQYF
size: NA; D: TRBD1; J: TRBJ1-1; V: TRBV2; DNA: TGTGCCAGCAGTGGACAGGGTGTGAACACTGAAGCTTTCTTT; CDR3: CASSGQGVNTEAFF
size: few; D: NA; J: TRBJ1-1; V: TRBV5-4; DNA: TGTGCCAGCAGCCCGGGGCCTTCGGTTCCGGGAGCTTTCTTT; CDR3: CASSPGPSVPGAFF
size: NA; D: NA; J: TRBJ2-2; V: TRBV10-3; DNA: TGTGCCATCAGTGAGGGGATAAACACCGGGGAGCTGTTTTTT; CDR3: CAISEGINTGELFF
size: NA; D: NA; J: TRBJ1-1; V: TRBV7-9; DNA: TGTGCCAGCAGCTTAAGGCAGGCGGACACTGAAGCTTTCTTT; CDR3: CASSLRQADTEAFF
size: many; D: TRBD1; J: TRBJ2-7; V: TRBV5-6; DNA: TGTGCCAGCAGCCTCAAGGACAGGGTGGACGAGCAGTACTTC; CDR3: CASSLKDRVDEQYF
size: NA; D: NA; J: TRBJ1-2; V: TRBV5-8; DNA: TGTGCCAGCAGCTTGACCGTTCATACCGATTATGGCTACACCTTC; CDR3: CASSLTVHTDYGYTF
size: NA; D: NA; J: TRBJ2-7; V: TRBV10-3; DNA: TGTGCCATCAGTGATGCACAGTCCTACGAGCAGTACTTC; CDR3: CAISDAQSYEQYF
size: NA; D: NA; J: TRBJ1-2; V: TRBV29-1; DNA: TGCAGCGTTGACAGGGTCAACTATGGCTACACCTTC; CDR3: CSVDRVNYGYTF
size: NA; D: TRBD1; J: TRBJ1-6; V: TRBV19; DNA: TGTGCCAGTAGTCTAGGGACAGTCTATAATTCACCCCTCCACTTT; CDR3: CASSLGTVYNSPLHF
size: NA; D: TRBD1; J: TRBJ1-4; V: TRBV6-1; DNA: TGTGCCAGCAGTACCCCCTTGGAGGGGGCGGAAAAACTGTTTTTT; CDR3: CASSTPLEGAEKLFF
size: NA; D: NA; J: TRBJ2-7; V: TRBV27; DNA: TGTGCCAGCAGTTTAAGGCCAGCCTACGGGCAGTACTTC; CDR3: CASSLRPAYGQYF
size: NA; D: TRBD1; J: TRBJ2-5; V: TRBV7-2; DNA: TGTGCCAGCAGCTTAGGGGACAGGGGGAAGGGGACCCAGTACTTC; CDR3: CASSLGDRGKGTQYF
size: few; D: NA; J: TRBJ2-7; V: TRBV19; DNA: TGTGCCAGTAGTGTAAGATTATTGAATCACTACGAGCAGTACTTC; CDR3: CASSVRLLNHYEQYF
size: NA; D: NA; J: TRBJ2-7; V: TRBV2; DNA: TGTGCCAGCAGTGAACAGGAGACCTACGAGCAGTACTTC; CDR3: CASSEQETYEQYF
size: NA; D: NA; J: TRBJ1-6; V: TRBV25-1; DNA: TGTGCCAGCAGTCCGGCGGGGGGTCATTCACCCCTCCACTTT; CDR3: CASSPAGGHSPLHF
size: many; D: TRBD2; J: TRBJ2-3; V: TRBV4-2; DNA: TGTGCCAGCAGCGCTAGCGGGGGGGCCTTGGCAGATACGCAGTATTTT; CDR3: CASSASGGALADTQYF
size: NA; D: NA; J: TRBJ2-3; V: TRBV9; DNA: TGTGCCAGCCAAGGCGAGATCACAGATACGCAGTATTTT; CDR3: CASQGEITDTQYF
size: many; D: NA; J: TRBJ1-1; V: TRBV19; DNA: TGTGCCAGTAGTATCCAGGGGACAAACATGAACACTGAAGCTTTCTTT; CDR3: CASSIQGTNMNTEAFF
size: few; D: TRBD2; J: TRBJ2-1; V: TRBV6-1; DNA: TGTGCCAGCAAACTGACTAGCTTACATGAGCAGTTCTTC; CDR3: CASKLTSLHEQFF
size: few; D: TRBD2; J: TRBJ2-3; V: TRBV15; DNA: TGTGCCACCAGCAACGGGGGGGCTGGCACAGATACGCAGTATTTT; CDR3: CATSNGGAGTDTQYF
size: NA; D: NA; J: TRBJ1-2; V: TRBV24-1; DNA: TGTGCCACCAGCCAAGGGGGATATGGCTACACCTTC; CDR3: CATSQGGYGYTF
size: NA; D: NA; J: TRBJ2-5; V: TRBV7-2; DNA: TGTGCCAGCAGCTTGGCCGGCTCGTCCCAGTACTTC; CDR3: CASSLAGSSQYF
size: few; D: NA; J: TRBJ2-7; V: TRBV20-1; DNA: TGCAGTGCTCCGCACTGGTACGAGCAGTACTTC; CDR3: CSAPHWYEQYF
size: many; D: TRBD2; J: TRBJ2-3; V: TRBV5-4; DNA: TGTGCCAGCAGCATGGGACTAGCGGAGTCGAGGCAGTATTTT; CDR3: CASSMGLAESRQYF
size: many; D: NA; J: TRBJ1-2; V: TRBV9; DNA: TGTGCCAGCAGTCCACTTCAGGGGAACTATGGCTACACCTTC; CDR3: CASSPLQGNYGYTF
size: few; D: NA; J: TRBJ2-5; V: TRBV2; DNA: TGTGCCAGCTTGGAGGCCGGGACCCAGTACTTC; CDR3: CASLEAGTQYF
size: many; D: TRBD1; J: TRBJ2-5; V: TRBV7-7; DNA: TGTGCTAGCAGCTCAACAGGGGTGGGTCAAGAGACCCAGTACTTC; CDR3: CASSSTGVGQETQYF
size: many; D: NA; J: TRBJ1-6; V: TRBV2; DNA: TGTGCCAGCAGTGCGGAGGGAGGGCCACCCCTCCACTTT; CDR3: CASSAEGGPPLHF